This TCR beta chain was captured in a study of multiple sclerosis patients with progressive multifocal leukoencephalopathy. Study results and caveats: Preferential TRBV-TRBJ pairings or common gene usage were not detected at PML. Less diverse TRB repertoires were suggested in most PML patients.

Here immunoSEQ multiplex PCR was the method, and the copy in TCRdb shows in-frame clones only, minus some. The sample has some 31,000 clones, around 89% seen once. In regard to this clone: What it recognizes is unknown.

The sample's time point: before natalizumab initiation. T0 blood was collected before the first natalizumab infusion. This CDR3 has 12 amino acids. Germline V lookup: CDR1 MNHEY, CDR2 SMNVEV (reference sequence). V was clipped by 5 bases and J by 1 base, with 5 bases between them. The V gene is TRBV27, the J gene TRBJ1-2, with a tentative D call TRBD1 (5 bases). The specimen was PBMCs. The receptor's source is a human donor with multiple sclerosis. The CDR3 sequence is CASSGGNYGYTF. CDR3 sequence (DNA): TGTGCCAGCAGTGGGGGTAACTATGGCTACACCTTC.